This T cell receptor (beta chain) was found in a study of cytomegalovirus exposure and HLA in healthy donors. Amplification used 60 Vbeta primers and 13 Jbeta primers. Only in-frame clones appear in the TCRdb table, and some are missing; sequencing was by immunoSEQ multiplex PCR. The sample consists of fewer than 250,000 clones, around 87% of them appearing once. With respect to this clone: Its target is not known.

The study, taken as a whole, reports: Some V segments, TRBV6-2 and TRBV6-3 among them, were indistinguishable and were therefore excluded.

Germline values: CDR1 SEHNR, CDR2 FQNEAQ (reference sequence). V was pared by 5 bases and J by 3 bases, with 5 bases of the junction left unmatched. The CDR3 loop spans 15 amino acids. Donors counted as nominally healthy when sampled, yet unrecorded immune exposures were likely. The chain recombines TRBV7-9 with TRBJ1-5; TRBD1 agrees at 9 bases. The sequenced sample was PBMCs. The TCR comes from a man younger than 40 in good health and CMV-seronegative. CDR3 coding DNA: TGTGCCAGCAGCAAACAGGGGGCCGACAATCAGCCCCAGCATTTT. It encodes CASSKQGADNQPQHF.